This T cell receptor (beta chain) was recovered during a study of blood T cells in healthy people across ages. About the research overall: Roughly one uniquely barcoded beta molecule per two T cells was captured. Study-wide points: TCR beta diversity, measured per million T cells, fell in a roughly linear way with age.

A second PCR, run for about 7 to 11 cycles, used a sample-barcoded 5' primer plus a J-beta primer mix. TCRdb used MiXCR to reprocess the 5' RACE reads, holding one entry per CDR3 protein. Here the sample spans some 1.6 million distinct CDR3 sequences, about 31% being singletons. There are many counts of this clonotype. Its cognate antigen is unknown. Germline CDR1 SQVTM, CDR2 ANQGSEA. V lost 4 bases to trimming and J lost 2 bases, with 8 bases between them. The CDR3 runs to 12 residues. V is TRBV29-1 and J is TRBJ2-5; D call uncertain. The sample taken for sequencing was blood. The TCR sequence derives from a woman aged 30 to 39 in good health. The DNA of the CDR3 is TGCAGCGTTGCGTGGGAACAAGAGACCCAGTACTTC. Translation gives CSVAWEQETQYF.